Listed here is a single T cell receptor (beta chain). This sample was included in a study of shared clonotypes between healthy human individuals. Some clones are missing from TCRdb's copy, which holds only in-frame ones; the method was immunoSEQ multiplex PCR. The sample has millions of clones; 85% to 95% are singletons. The CDR3 consists of 13 residues. The V end was cut by 4 bases, the J end by 6 bases, with 12 bases between. Germline V gives CDR1 LGHNA, CDR2 YSLEER. The TCR sequence derives from a man aged 18 to 29 in good health. The chain recombines TRBV4-3 with TRBJ1-2, with D uncertain. The sequenced material came from naive CD4+ T cells sorted from blood. The sample's subset: CD45RA+ positively selected. CDR3 sequence (DNA): TGCGCCAGCAGCCCCGACATGGGAAATGGCTACACCTTC. It is translated as CASSPDMGNGYTF.